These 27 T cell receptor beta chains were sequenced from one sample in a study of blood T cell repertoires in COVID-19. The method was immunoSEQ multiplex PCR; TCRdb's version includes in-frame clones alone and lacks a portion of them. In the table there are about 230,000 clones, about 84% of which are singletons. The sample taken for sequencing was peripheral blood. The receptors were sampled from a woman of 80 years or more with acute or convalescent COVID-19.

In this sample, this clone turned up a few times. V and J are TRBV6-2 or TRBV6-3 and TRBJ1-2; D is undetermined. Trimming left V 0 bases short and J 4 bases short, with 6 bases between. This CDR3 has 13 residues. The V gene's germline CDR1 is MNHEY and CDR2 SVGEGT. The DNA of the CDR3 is TGTGCCAGCAGTTACTCTGGGAGCTATGGCTACACCTTC. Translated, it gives CASSYSGSYGYTF.

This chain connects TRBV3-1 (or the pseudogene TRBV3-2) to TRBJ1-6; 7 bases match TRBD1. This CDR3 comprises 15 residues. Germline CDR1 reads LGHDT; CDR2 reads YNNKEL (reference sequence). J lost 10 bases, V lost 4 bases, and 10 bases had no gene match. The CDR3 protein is CASSPAQGENSPLHF. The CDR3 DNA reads TGTGCCAGCAGCCCTGCCCAGGGGGAAAACTCACCCCTCCACTTT.

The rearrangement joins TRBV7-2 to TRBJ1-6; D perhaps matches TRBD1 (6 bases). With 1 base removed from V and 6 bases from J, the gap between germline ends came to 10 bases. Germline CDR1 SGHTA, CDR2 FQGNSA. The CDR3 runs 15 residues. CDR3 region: CASSLDRAGNSPLHF. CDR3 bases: TGTGCCAGCAGCTTAGACAGGGCCGGTAATTCACCCCTCCACTTT.

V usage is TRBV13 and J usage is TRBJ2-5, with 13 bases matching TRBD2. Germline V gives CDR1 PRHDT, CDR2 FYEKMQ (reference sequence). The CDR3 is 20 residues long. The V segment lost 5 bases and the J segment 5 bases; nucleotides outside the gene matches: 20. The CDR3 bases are TGTGCCAGCAGCCCTTACCCCGCTGATACTAGCGGGGGGGATCTGGAGACCCAGTACTTC. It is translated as CASSPYPADTSGGDLETQYF.

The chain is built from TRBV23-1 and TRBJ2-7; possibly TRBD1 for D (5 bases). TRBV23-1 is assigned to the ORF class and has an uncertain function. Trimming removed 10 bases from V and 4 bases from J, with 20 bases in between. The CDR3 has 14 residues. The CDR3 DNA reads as TGCGCCAAAGATAGACAGACAACATATTACGAGCAGTACTTC. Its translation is CAKDRQTTYYEQYF.

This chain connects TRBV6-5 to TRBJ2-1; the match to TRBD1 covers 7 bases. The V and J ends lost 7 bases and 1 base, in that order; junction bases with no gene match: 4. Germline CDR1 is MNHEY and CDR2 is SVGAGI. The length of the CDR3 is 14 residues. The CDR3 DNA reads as TGTGCCAGCAAGTGGACAGGATCCTACAATGAGCAGTTCTTC. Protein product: CASKWTGSYNEQFF.

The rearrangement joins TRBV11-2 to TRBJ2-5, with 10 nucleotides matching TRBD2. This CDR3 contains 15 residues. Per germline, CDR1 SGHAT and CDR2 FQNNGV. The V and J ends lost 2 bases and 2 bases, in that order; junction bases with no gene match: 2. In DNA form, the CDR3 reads TGTGCCAGCAGCTTATCAGCGGGGGGGCAAGAGACCCAGTACTTC. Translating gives CASSLSAGGQETQYF.

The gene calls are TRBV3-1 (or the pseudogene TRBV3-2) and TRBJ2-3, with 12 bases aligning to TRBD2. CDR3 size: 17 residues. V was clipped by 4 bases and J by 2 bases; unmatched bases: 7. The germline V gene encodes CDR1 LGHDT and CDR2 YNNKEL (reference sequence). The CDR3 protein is CASSRRLAGEATDTQYF. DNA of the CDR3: TGTGCCAGCAGCCGCAGACTAGCGGGAGAGGCCACAGATACGCAGTATTTT.

The CDR3 DNA is TGTGCCAGCAGCCACGGAGCCGACAGGGCTGGAAACACCATATATTTT. Encoded protein: CASSHGADRAGNTIYF. The chain carries TRBV13 and TRBJ1-3; 7 bases line up with TRBD1. CDR1 is PRHDT, CDR2 FYEKMQ, per germline (reference sequence). J lost 2 bases, V lost 5 bases, and 9 bases had no gene match. This CDR3 spans 16 amino acids.

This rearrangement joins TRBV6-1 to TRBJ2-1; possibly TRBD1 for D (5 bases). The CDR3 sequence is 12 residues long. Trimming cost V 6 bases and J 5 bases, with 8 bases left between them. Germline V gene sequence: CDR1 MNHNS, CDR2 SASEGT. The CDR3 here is CASSREDNEQFF. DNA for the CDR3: TGTGCCAGCAGCAGGGAAGACAATGAGCAGTTCTTC.

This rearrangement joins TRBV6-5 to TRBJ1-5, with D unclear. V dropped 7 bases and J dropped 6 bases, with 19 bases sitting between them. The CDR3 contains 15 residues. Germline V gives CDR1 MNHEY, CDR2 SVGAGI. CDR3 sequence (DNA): TGTGCCAGCACCTTACATAGACAATTAGTTCAGCCCCAGCATTTT. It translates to CASTLHRQLVQPQHF.

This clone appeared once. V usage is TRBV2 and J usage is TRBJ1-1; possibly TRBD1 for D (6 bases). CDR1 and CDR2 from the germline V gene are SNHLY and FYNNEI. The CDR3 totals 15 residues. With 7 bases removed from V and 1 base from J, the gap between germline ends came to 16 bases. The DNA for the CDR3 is TGTGCCAGCATTCGTACAGGGCGAACGAACACTGAAGCTTTCTTT. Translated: CASIRTGRTNTEAFF.

CDR3 in DNA: TGTGCCAGCAGCTTAGCGCTGCAGGGCCGCGAGCAGTACTTC. This sequence encodes CASSLALQGREQYF. The chain recombines TRBV7-9 with TRBJ2-7; D may be TRBD1 (5 bases). The germline CDR1 and CDR2 sequences are SEHNR and FQNEAQ (reference sequence). The germline V and J ends were trimmed by 0 bases and 6 bases, with 12 bases remaining between them. The CDR3 covers 14 residues.

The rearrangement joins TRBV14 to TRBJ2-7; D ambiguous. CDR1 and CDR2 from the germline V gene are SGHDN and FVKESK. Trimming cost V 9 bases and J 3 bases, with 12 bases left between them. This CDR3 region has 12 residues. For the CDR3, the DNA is TGTGCCAGTAACCGAGGTGGCTACGAGCAGTACTTC. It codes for CASNRGGYEQYF.

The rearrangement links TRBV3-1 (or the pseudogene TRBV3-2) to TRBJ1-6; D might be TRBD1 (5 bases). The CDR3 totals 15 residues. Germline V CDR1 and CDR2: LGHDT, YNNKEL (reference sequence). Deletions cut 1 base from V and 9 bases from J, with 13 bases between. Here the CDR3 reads CASSQGSGFLSPLHF. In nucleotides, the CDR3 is TGTGCCAGCAGCCAAGGTTCAGGGTTTCTTTCACCCCTCCACTTT.

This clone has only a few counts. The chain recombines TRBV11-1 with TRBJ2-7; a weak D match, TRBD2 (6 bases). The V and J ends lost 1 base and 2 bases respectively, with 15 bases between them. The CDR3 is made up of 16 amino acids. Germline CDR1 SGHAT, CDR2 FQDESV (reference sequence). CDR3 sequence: CASSLVGSSVPYEQYF. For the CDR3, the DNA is TGTGCCAGCAGCTTAGTCGGTTCTAGCGTTCCCTACGAGCAGTACTTC.

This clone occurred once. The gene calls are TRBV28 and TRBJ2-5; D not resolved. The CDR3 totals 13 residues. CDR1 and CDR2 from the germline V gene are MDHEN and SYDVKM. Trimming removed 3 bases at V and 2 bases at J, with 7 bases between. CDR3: CASSLQAQETQYF. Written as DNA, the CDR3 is TGTGCCAGCAGTTTGCAGGCGCAAGAGACCCAGTACTTC.

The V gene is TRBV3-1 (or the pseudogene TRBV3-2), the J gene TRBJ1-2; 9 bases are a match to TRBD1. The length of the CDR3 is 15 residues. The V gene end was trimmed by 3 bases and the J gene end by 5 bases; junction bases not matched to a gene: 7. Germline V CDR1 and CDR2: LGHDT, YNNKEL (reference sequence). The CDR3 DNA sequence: TGTGCCAGCAGCCAGGGACAGGGCAACTCTTATGGCTACACCTTC. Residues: CASSQGQGNSYGYTF.

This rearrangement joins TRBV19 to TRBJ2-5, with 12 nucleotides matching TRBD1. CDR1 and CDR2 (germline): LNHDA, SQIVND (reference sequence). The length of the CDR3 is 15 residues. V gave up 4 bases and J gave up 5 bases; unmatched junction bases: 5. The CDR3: CASSTGTGGAETQYF. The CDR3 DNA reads TGTGCCAGTAGTACCGGGACAGGGGGCGCGGAGACCCAGTACTTC.

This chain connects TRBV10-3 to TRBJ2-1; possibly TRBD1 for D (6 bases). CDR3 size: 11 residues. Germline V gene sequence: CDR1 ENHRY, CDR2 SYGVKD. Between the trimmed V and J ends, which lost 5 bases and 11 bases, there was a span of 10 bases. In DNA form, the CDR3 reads TGTGCCATCAGTAGGACAGATCAGCAGTTCTTC. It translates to CAISRTDQQFF.

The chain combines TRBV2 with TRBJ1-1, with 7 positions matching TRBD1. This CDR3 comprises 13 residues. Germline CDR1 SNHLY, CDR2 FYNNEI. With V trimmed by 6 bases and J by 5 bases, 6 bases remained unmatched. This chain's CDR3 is CASRREGATEAFF. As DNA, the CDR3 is TGTGCCAGCAGGCGGGAGGGGGCGACTGAAGCTTTCTTT.

This CDR3 is CASSRGAAEAFF. The CDR3 region has the DNA TGTGCCAGCAGCCGCGGGGCGGCGGAAGCTTTCTTT. The rearrangement uses TRBV5-6 and TRBJ1-1; D possibly corresponds to TRBD1 (5 bases). CDR3 length equals 12 residues. Trimming pared 4 bases from V and 8 bases from J, leaving 12 bases between. Germline lookup yields CDR1 SGHDT and CDR2 YYEEEE. Variable domain in full (rest from reference TRBV5-6 and TRBJ1-1): DAGVTQSPTHLIKTRGQQVTLRCSPKSGHDTVSWYQQALGQGPQFIFQYYEEEERQRGNFPDRFSGHQFPNYSSELNVNALLLGDSALYLCASSRGAAEAFFGQGTRLTVV.

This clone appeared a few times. CDR3 coding DNA: TGTGCCAGCAGGGGACAGGGGCAAACCGGGGAGCTGTTTTTT. Translating gives CASRGQGQTGELFF. The chain combines TRBV27 with TRBJ2-2, with 10 bases identical to TRBD1. The germline CDR1 and CDR2 sequences are MNHEY and SMNVEV (reference sequence). Trimming removed 6 bases from V and 5 bases from J; junction bases left unmatched: 3. This CDR3 contains 14 residues.

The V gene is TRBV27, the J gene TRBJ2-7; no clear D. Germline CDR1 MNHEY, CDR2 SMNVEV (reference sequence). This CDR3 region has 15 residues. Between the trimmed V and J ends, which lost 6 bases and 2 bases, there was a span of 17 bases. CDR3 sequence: CASSLTAQRTYEQYF. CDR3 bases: TGTGCCAGCAGCTTGACCGCCCAGCGCACCTACGAGCAGTACTTC.

CDR3 bases: TGCGCCAGCAGGGGCGGGGTAGGGATCACAGATACGCAGTATTTT. Translation gives CASRGGVGITDTQYF. This chain joins TRBV5-1 and TRBJ2-3; tentatively, D is TRBD2 (6 bases). The CDR3 is made up of 15 amino acids. Germline CDR1 SGHRS, CDR2 YFSETQ. V was shortened by 5 bases and J by 2 bases, with 15 bases between the two germline ends.

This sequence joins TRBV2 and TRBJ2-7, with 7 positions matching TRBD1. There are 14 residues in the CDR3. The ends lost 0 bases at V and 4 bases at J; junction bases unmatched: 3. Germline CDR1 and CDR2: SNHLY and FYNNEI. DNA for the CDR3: TGTGCCAGCAGTGAAGCGGCAGGGGGATACGAGCAGTACTTC. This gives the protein CASSEAAGGYEQYF.

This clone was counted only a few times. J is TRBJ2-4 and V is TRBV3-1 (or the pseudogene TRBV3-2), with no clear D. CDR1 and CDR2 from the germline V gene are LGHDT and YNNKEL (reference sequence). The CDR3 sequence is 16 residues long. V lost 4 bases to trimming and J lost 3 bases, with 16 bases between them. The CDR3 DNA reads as TGTGCCAGCAGCCCCCGGTCTGGAGTTAACAAAAACATTCAGTACTTC. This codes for CASSPRSGVNKNIQYF.